These 3 T cell receptor beta chains were all obtained from the same sample, sequenced in a study of blood T cell repertoires in COVID-19. Some clones are missing from TCRdb's copy, which holds only in-frame ones; the method was immunoSEQ multiplex PCR. Among around 60,000 clones listed, 77% were seen once. Sequences were obtained from peripheral blood. These TCRs come from a human donor in a cohort sampled during active COVID-19.

The chain is built from TRBV3-1 (or the pseudogene TRBV3-2) and TRBJ2-5, with TRBD2 matching 15 bases. V dropped 2 bases and J dropped 0; count of bases not matched to a gene: 7. The CDR3 is made up of 19 amino acids. CDR1 LGHDT and CDR2 YNNKEL come from the germline V gene (reference sequence). CDR3 nucleotide sequence: TGTGCCAGCAGCCAATCTTGGGGACTAGCGGGGGGCTACCAAGAGACCCAGTACTTC. Encoded protein: CASSQSWGLAGGYQETQYF.

The chain combines TRBV5-6 with TRBJ2-7; TRBD2 aligns across 7 bases. The CDR3 covers 14 residues. V shed 4 bases, J shed 2 bases, and the junction held 6 bases outside the gene matches. Germline V gives CDR1 SGHDT, CDR2 YYEEEE. The CDR3: CASSPWGGTYEQYF. CDR3 nucleotide sequence: TGTGCCAGCAGCCCCTGGGGGGGGACCTACGAGCAGTACTTC.

This clone showed up just once. The chain recombines TRBV18 with TRBJ2-3; 7 positions agree with TRBD1. Germline V CDR1 and CDR2: KGHSH, LQKENI. The CDR3 covers 16 residues. V was clipped by 3 bases and J by 4 bases; unmatched bases: 10. The DNA for the CDR3 is TGTGCCAGCTCACCTCCACAGGGGCGATCGTCAGATACGCAGTATTTT. This sequence encodes CASSPPQGRSSDTQYF.